There are a few counts of the clone carrying this TCR beta chain. Germline lookup yields CDR1 DFQATT and CDR2 SNEGSKA (reference sequence). The length of the CDR3 is 15 residues. V dropped 6 bases and J dropped 2; count of bases not matched to a gene: 5. TCRbeta library construction was performed incorporating unique molecular identifiers. One entry per CDR3 protein results from TCRdb running MiXCR on the PCR reads. The table includes about 600,000 distinct CDR3 sequences, about 10% detected once. The data stem from a study of T-cell reconstitution after alpha-beta-depleted transplantation in children.

The material was PBMCs from the stem cell graft donor, obtained from the stem cell graft. The V gene is TRBV20-1, the J gene TRBJ2-3, with TRBD2 matching over 13 bases. This sequence originates from a human donor who donated a stem cell graft to a child with acute myeloid leukemia. The CDR3 coding sequence is TGCAGTGCCTTGGGACTAGCGGGGTTCACAGATACGCAGTATTTT. This sequence encodes CSALGLAGFTDTQYF.